Listed below are T cell receptor beta chains from one sample, sequenced in a study of blood T cells in healthy people across ages. TCRdb independently ran MiXCR on the 5' RACE reads; one entry per CDR3 protein. The sample lists about 2 million distinct CDR3 sequences, around 48% occurring once. The specimen was blood. The receptors stem from a woman between 40 and 55 years old in good health. Each CDR3 is given with its conserved first and last residue. A D gene is named only where the DNA matches it firmly. Where a row states a size, it is once, few, many or the class of an expanded clone; other rows omit it.

j_call clone_size v_call d_call cdr3_aa cdr3_nt
TRBJ1-5 few TRBV9 - CASSVDGGSNQPQHF TGTGCCAGCAGCGTAGATGGGGGTAGCAATCAGCCCCAGCATTTT
TRBJ1-5 - TRBV20-1 - CSASGRNNQPQHF TGCAGTGCTAGCGGGCGGAACAATCAGCCCCAGCATTTT
TRBJ2-7 many TRBV7-2 TRBD1 CASTPGQGVYEQYF TGTGCCAGCACCCCGGGACAGGGAGTCTACGAGCAGTACTTC
TRBJ2-5 few TRBV7-9 TRBD2 CASSDVLAGVQETQYF TGTGCCAGCAGCGACGTACTAGCGGGAGTTCAAGAGACCCAGTACTTC
TRBJ2-5 - TRBV20-1 TRBD1 CSARGQGPVDQYF TGCAGTGCTAGAGGACAGGGGCCGGTGGACCAGTACTTC
TRBJ2-5 - TRBV5-6 - CASSEGLSVLQETQYF TGTGCCAGCAGTGAAGGATTGTCCGTCCTCCAAGAGACCCAGTACTTC
TRBJ2-1 few TRBV4-3 - CASSLQGEWDEQFF TGCGCCAGCAGCCTACAGGGAGAGTGGGATGAGCAGTTCTTC
TRBJ2-7 - TRBV7-2 - CASSVRREYEQYF TGTGCCAGCAGCGTAAGGAGAGAATACGAGCAGTACTTC
TRBJ2-7 few TRBV2 - CASSELGLAYEQYF TGTGCCAGCAGTGAATTGGGGCTGGCCTACGAGCAGTACTTC
TRBJ1-2 - TRBV4-1 - CASSQSYLEQRGYGCTF TGCGCCAGCAGCCAATCCTATCTGGAACAGCGAGGTTATGGCTGCACCTTC
TRBJ2-3 once TRBV5-1 TRBD2 CASSQQAGQGLGTDTQYF TGCGCCAGCAGCCAACAAGCGGGGCAGGGATTGGGCACAGATACGCAGTATTTT
TRBJ2-5 once TRBV4-1 TRBD1 CASSQDERGRQETQYF TGCGCCAGCAGCCAGGACGAAAGGGGGCGCCAAGAGACCCAGTACTTC
TRBJ1-2 - TRBV29-1 - CSVFEVGYTF TGCAGCGTTTTCGAGGTCGGCTACACCTTC
TRBJ2-5 few TRBV24-1 - CATSPTPGRIQETQYF TGTGCCACCAGTCCTACCCCCGGGCGGATCCAAGAGACCCAGTACTTC
TRBJ2-7 - TRBV6-5 TRBD2 CATVGLAGDEQYF TGTGCCACCGTAGGACTAGCGGGGGACGAGCAGTACTTC
TRBJ2-1 once TRBV4-1 TRBD1 CASSQDWDRGSYEQFF TGCGCCAGCAGCCAAGATTGGGACAGGGGGTCCTACGAGCAGTTCTTC
TRBJ2-1 - TRBV28 TRBD1 CASSLLQGALGEQFF TGTGCCAGCAGTTTGCTCCAGGGGGCGTTGGGTGAGCAGTTCTTC